The 19 T cell receptor beta chains below were found in one sample sequenced in a study of T cells in Graves' hyperthyroidism and ophthalmopathy (dated by TCRdb to the late 2010s). The library came from multiplex PCR. Sequencing was performed on an Illumina HiSeq 2000. The TCR beta CDR3 regions were amplified from RNA transcripts. For the first round of RT-PCR on the TCR CDR3, the HTBI primer set was used together with the Qiagen OneStep RT-PCR kit. The public sequencing data were trimmed at Q25 with fastp and processed into clonotypes with MiXCR by TCRdb, which kept only in-frame beta chains. Rows with one shared CDR3 protein collapse into an entry with the most common genes and DNA. This sample lists about 400,000 distinct CDR3 sequences; roughly 15% were detected once. Of the sample, about 5% is held by the ten largest clones. Specimen: blood. The receptors here all came from a woman aged 18-29 years with Graves' hyperthyroidism.

This clonotype has just a few counts. The chain links TRBV16 to TRBJ2-7; D may match TRBD1 or TRBD2 (5 bases each). This CDR3 is built from 12 residues. CDR1 KGHSY and CDR2 FQNENV come from the germline V gene. V dropped 6 bases and J dropped 4 bases, with 10 bases sitting between them. CDR3 DNA sequence: TGTGCCAGCAGGGGGGATGGTTACGAGCAGTACTTC. Its translation: CASRGDGYEQYF.

This clonotype was counted a few times. In DNA form, the CDR3 reads TGCGCCAGCGCTACGGGACTGGGGGTCGGTGAGCAGTTCTTC. It is translated as CASATGLGVGEQFF. This sequence joins TRBV10-1 and TRBJ2-1, with D possibly matching TRBD2 (6 bases). The germline V gene encodes CDR1 WNHNN and CDR2 SYGVQD (reference sequence). Trimming stripped 8 bases from V and 9 bases from J, with 20 bases between. The length of the CDR3 is 14 residues.

This clonotype came up many times. The genes are TRBV29-1 and TRBJ2-3; D remains unclear. The germline CDR1 and CDR2 sequences are SQVTM and ANQGSEA. This CDR3 has 15 amino acids. Trimming left V 0 bases short and J 1 base short, with 11 bases between. The CDR3 loop reads CSVEEGSSGTDTQYF. CDR3 DNA: TGCAGCGTTGAAGAAGGCAGCAGCGGCACAGATACGCAGTATTTT.

The chain joins TRBV4-1 to TRBJ2-2, with D perhaps matching TRBD1 or TRBD2 (5 bases each). V was shortened by 6 bases and J by 0 bases, with 11 bases between the two germline ends. Germline assignment: CDR1 MGHRA and CDR2 YSYEKL. This CDR3 is built from 15 residues. The CDR3 reads CASRRGESNTGELFF. The CDR3 DNA is TGCGCCAGCAGGAGAGGGGAATCGAACACCGGGGAGCTGTTTTTT.

The V and J genes are TRBV6-2 or TRBV6-3 and TRBJ1-1, with D possibly TRBD1 on 5 matching bases. Germline-derived CDR1 and CDR2 are MNHEY and SVGEGT. The V end was cut by 2 bases, the J end by 1 base, with 8 bases between. The CDR3 covers 14 residues. CDR3 region: CASSYSRENTEAFF. DNA for the CDR3: TGTGCCAGCAGTTACAGCAGGGAGAACACTGAAGCTTTCTTT.

This clonotype showed up many times. The genes are TRBV20-1 and TRBJ2-1; 9 bases are a match to TRBD1. With V trimmed by 6 bases and J by 8 bases, 11 bases remained unmatched. This CDR3 has 14 residues. CDR1 and CDR2 (germline): DFQATT, SNEGSKA (reference sequence). CDR3 sequence (DNA): TGCAGTGCCCATACAGGGGGCGGTGTCGATGAGCAGTTCTTC. Translation gives CSAHTGGGVDEQFF.

This clonotype was found many times. The genes are TRBV6-1 and TRBJ1-2, with TRBD1 matching 8 bases. The CDR3 runs 16 residues. Germline values: CDR1 MNHNS, CDR2 SASEGT. V lost 7 bases, J lost 5 bases, and 15 bases stayed unmatched. The CDR3 nucleotides are TGTGCCAGCACTATAAGCGGGGGACAGGTTGGATATGGCTACACCTTC. It specifies CASTISGGQVGYGYTF.

The gene calls are TRBV3-1 and TRBJ1-4; perhaps TRBD1 as D (5 bases). This CDR3 has 16 residues. V lost 3 bases and J lost 5, with 16 bases in between. CDR1 and CDR2 from the germline V gene are LGHDT and YNNKEL (reference sequence). The CDR3 reads CASSQTAGTGNEKLFF. The CDR3 nucleotides read TGTGCCAGCAGCCAGACCGCCGGGACGGGAAATGAAAAACTGTTTTTT.

This clonotype was recorded at least ten times. The J gene is TRBJ2-7, the V gene TRBV15; D call uncertain. The CDR3 is 14 residues long. Deletions cut 0 bases from V and 1 base from J, with 7 bases between. Germline V lookup: CDR1 LNHNV, CDR2 YYDKDF (reference sequence). CDR3 amino acids: CATSRDSGSYEQYF. CDR3 in DNA: TGTGCCACCAGCAGAGATTCGGGTTCCTACGAGCAGTACTTC.

This clonotype was detected many times. The chain combines TRBV28 with TRBJ1-1; D is undetermined. The CDR3 has 12 residues. Trimming cost V 1 base and J 3 bases, with 3 bases left between them. Germline-derived CDR1 and CDR2 are MDHEN and SYDVKM. The CDR3 here is CASSLYDTEAFF. CDR3 nucleotide sequence: TGTGCCAGCAGTTTATATGACACTGAAGCTTTCTTT.

This clonotype was recorded many times. The CDR3 region has the DNA TGTGCCAGCAGCCAAGATCTCGGAGCCCCCGACACCGGGGAGCTGTTTTTT. It codes for CASSQDLGAPDTGELFF. The chain links TRBV3-1 to TRBJ2-2; D remains unclear. V was pared by 0 bases and J by 3 bases, with 14 bases between. Germline V CDR1 and CDR2: LGHDT, YNNKEL (reference sequence). The CDR3 has 17 amino acids.

This sequence joins TRBV19 and TRBJ1-5; TRBD1 agrees at 8 bases. CDR3 length: 15 amino acids. Germline trimming cut 7 bases from V and 7 bases from J; bases unmatched to any gene: 12. Germline V gene sequence: CDR1 LNHDA, CDR2 SQIVND (reference sequence). CDR3 loop: CASKMDRVGQQPQHF. The CDR3 region has the DNA TGTGCCAGTAAAATGGACAGGGTAGGACAACAGCCCCAGCATTTT. The complete variable domain, with remaining parts taken from reference TRBV19 and TRBJ1-5, reads DGGITQSPKYLFRKEGQNVTLSCEQNLNHDAMYWYRQDPGQGLRLIYYSQIVNDFQKGDIAEGYSVSREKKESFPLTVTSAQKNPTAFYLCASKMDRVGQQPQHFGDGTRLSIL.

This CDR3 reads CSASQGTDSNQPQHF. The CDR3 DNA reads TGCAGTGCTAGCCAGGGGACAGATAGCAATCAGCCCCAGCATTTT. V and J are TRBV20-1 and TRBJ1-5; 7 positions match TRBD1. Germline lookup yields CDR1 DFQATT and CDR2 SNEGSKA (reference sequence). The CDR3 covers 15 residues. V gave up 3 bases and J gave up 0 bases; unmatched junction bases: 5.

The table lists this clonotype with a few counts. The chain employs TRBV5-1 and TRBJ2-3, with a weak D call TRBD2 (5 bases). This CDR3 is 14 amino acids long. V gave up 6 bases and J gave up 2 bases, with 13 bases separating them. Germline V gives CDR1 SGHRS, CDR2 YFSETQ. CDR3 nucleotides: TGCGCCAGCACGGGATTCAGTAACACAGATACGCAGTATTTT. As protein: CASTGFSNTDTQYF.

The genes are TRBV7-3 and TRBJ1-4; maybe TRBD1 (6 bases). V shed 8 bases and J shed 11 bases, with 18 bases lying between them. Germline-derived CDR1 and CDR2 are SGHTA and FQGTGA. This CDR3 spans 13 amino acids. CDR3 bases: TGTGCCAGCTCACAGGGAGACCTTGGCAAACTGTTTTTT. It translates to CASSQGDLGKLFF.

The V gene is TRBV9, the J gene TRBJ2-7; the match to TRBD1 covers 8 bases. There are 15 residues in the CDR3. CDR1 and CDR2 (germline): SGDLS, YYNGEE. V lost 4 bases and J lost 1; bases outside the gene matches: 7. DNA of the CDR3: TGTGCCAGCAGCCCGACAGGGGTCGAGTCCTACGAGCAGTACTTC. It translates to CASSPTGVESYEQYF.

This clonotype was counted many times. The rearrangement uses TRBV14 and TRBJ1-1; D is possibly TRBD1 (6 bases). The V gene lost 4 bases and the J gene lost 2 bases, with 11 bases spanning the gap. The CDR3 is made up of 14 amino acids. Germline assignment: CDR1 SGHDN and CDR2 FVKESK. The CDR3 protein is CASSPKGVNTEAFF. DNA for the CDR3: TGTGCCAGCAGCCCAAAGGGGGTTAACACTGAAGCTTTCTTT.

This clonotype was recorded at least ten times. The V gene is TRBV15, the J gene TRBJ2-7; D uncertain. The CDR3 has 15 amino acids. V was clipped by 0 bases and J by 0 bases, with 9 bases between them. CDR1 is LNHNV, CDR2 YYDKDF, per germline (reference sequence). The CDR3 here is CATSREGRTSYEQYF. CDR3 in DNA: TGTGCCACCAGCAGAGAGGGCAGGACCTCCTACGAGCAGTACTTC.

This clonotype came up many times. V and J are TRBV2 and TRBJ2-7; TRBD1 is a possible D gene (5 bases). The CDR3 runs 11 residues. Germline loops: CDR1 SNHLY, CDR2 FYNNEI. V shed 6 bases and J shed 2 bases, with 5 bases lying between them. This CDR3 is CASRDTYEQYF. The DNA of the CDR3 is TGTGCCAGCAGGGACACCTACGAGCAGTACTTC. The full variable domain, completed using reference TRBV2 and TRBJ2-7, is EPEVTQTPSHQVTQMGQEVILRCVPISNHLYFYWYRQILGQKVEFLVSFYNNEISEKSEIFDDQFSVERPDGSNFTLKIRSTKLEDSAMYFCASRDTYEQYFGPGTRLTVT.